The source of this TCR beta chain is a study of cytomegalovirus exposure and HLA in healthy donors. The count of this clone is one. Clones were read by immunoSEQ multiplex PCR, and TCRdb kept only the in-frame ones, dropping some. This sample has about 110,000 clones, with 95% found just once. The V gene's germline CDR1 is SGHNT and CDR2 YYREEE (reference sequence). This CDR3 spans 14 amino acids. V lost 4 bases to trimming and J lost 3 bases, with 11 bases between them. This clonotype originated in a woman under 30 in good health and CMV-seronegative. The sample was PBMCs. The chain employs TRBV5-4 and TRBJ2-1; D not resolved. CDR3 DNA: TGTGCCAGCAGCCCCGCGGCAGACTACAATGAGCAGTTCTTC. The encoded protein is CASSPAADYNEQFF.